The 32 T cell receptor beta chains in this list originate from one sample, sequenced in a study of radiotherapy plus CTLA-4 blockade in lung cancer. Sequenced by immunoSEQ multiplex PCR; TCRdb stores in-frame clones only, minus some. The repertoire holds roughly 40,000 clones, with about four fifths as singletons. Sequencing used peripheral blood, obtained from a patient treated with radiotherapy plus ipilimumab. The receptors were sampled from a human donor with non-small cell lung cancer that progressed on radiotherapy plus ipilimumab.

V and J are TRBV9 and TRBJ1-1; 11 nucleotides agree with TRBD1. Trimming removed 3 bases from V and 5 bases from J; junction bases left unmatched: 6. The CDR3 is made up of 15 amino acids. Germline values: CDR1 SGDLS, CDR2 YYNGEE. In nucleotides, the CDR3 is TGTGCCAGCAGCGCTGGACAGGGGGCAAGTACTGAAGCTTTCTTT. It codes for CASSAGQGASTEAFF.

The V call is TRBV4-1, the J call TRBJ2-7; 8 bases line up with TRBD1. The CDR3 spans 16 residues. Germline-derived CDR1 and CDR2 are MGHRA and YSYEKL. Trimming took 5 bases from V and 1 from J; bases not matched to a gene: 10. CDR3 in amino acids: CASSAFQRTGSYEQYF. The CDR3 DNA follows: TGCGCCAGCAGCGCATTCCAGCGGACAGGGTCCTACGAGCAGTACTTC.

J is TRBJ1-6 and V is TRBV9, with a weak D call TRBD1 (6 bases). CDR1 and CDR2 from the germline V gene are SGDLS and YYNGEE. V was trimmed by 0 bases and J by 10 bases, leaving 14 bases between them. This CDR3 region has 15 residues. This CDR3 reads CASSVDQGNRSPLHF. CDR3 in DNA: TGTGCCAGCAGCGTAGATCAGGGGAATCGGTCACCCCTCCACTTT. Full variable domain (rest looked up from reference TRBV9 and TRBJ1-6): DSGVTQTPKHLITATGQRVTLRCSPRSGDLSVYWYQQSLDQGLQFLIQYYNGEERAKGNILERFSAQQFPDLHSELNLSSLELGDSALYFCASSVDQGNRSPLHFGNGTRLTVT.

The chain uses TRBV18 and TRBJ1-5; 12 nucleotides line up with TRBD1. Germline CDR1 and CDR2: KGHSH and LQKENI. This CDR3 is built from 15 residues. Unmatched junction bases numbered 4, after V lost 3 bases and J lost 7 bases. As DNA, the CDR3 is TGTGCCAGCTCACCCGGGACAGGGGGCGTCCAGCCCCAGCATTTT. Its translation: CASSPGTGGVQPQHF.

The CDR3, as DNA: TGTGCCAGCAGCCCCCCGGGACTAGCGGGAAATGAGCAGTTCTTC. The encoded protein is CASSPPGLAGNEQFF. The chain couples TRBV9 to TRBJ2-1, with 13 bases lining up with TRBD2. J lost 7 bases, V lost 4 bases, and 5 bases had no gene match. CDR3 length equals 15 residues. The V gene's germline CDR1 is SGDLS and CDR2 YYNGEE.

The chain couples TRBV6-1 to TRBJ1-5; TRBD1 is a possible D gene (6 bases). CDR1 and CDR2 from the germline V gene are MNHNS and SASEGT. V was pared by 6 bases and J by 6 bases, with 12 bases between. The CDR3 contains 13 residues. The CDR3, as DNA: TGTGCCAGCAGCGTACAGGGTTCTCAGCCCCAGCATTTT. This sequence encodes CASSVQGSQPQHF.

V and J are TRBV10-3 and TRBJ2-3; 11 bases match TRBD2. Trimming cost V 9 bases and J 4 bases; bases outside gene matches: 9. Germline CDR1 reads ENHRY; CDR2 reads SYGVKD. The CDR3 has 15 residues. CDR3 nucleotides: TGTGCCATGTCCTTTAGCGGGGGGGCCGCAGATACGCAGTATTTT. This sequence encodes CAMSFSGGAADTQYF.

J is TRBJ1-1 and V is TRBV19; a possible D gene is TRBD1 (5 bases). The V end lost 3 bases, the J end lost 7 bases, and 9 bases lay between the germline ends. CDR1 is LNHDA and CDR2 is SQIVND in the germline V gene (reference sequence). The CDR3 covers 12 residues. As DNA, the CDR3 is TGTGCCAGTAGTATGGGGGGGATTGAAGCTTTCTTT. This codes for CASSMGGIEAFF.

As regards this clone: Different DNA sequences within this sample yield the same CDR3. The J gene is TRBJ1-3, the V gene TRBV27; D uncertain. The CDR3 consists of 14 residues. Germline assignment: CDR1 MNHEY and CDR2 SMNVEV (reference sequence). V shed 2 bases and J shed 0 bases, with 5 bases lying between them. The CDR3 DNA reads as TGTGCCAGCAGTTTAAGAGGCTCTGGAAACACCATATATTTT. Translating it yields CASSLRGSGNTIYF.

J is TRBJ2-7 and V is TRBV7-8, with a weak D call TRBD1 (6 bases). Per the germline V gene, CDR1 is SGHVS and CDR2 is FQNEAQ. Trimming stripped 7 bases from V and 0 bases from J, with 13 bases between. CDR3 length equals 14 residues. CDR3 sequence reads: CASMMDRYSYEQYF. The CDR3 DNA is TGTGCCAGCATGATGGACAGATACTCCTACGAGCAGTACTTC.

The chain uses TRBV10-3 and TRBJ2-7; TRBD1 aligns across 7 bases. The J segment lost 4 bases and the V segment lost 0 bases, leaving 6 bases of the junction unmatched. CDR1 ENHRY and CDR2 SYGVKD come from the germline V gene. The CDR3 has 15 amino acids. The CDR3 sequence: CAISESRQGTYEQYF. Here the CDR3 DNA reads TGTGCCATCAGTGAGTCTCGACAGGGTACTTACGAGCAGTACTTC.

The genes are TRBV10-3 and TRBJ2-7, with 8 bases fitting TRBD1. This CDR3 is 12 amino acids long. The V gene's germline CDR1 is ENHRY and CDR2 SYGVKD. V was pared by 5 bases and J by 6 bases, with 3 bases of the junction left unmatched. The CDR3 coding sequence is TGTGCCATCAGTTTGACAGGGGCCGAGCAGTACTTC. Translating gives CAISLTGAEQYF.

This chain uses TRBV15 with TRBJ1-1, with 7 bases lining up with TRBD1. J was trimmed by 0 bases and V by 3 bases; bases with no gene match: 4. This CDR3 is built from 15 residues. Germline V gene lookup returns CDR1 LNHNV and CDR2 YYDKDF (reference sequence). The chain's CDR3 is CATSRGQLMNTEAFF. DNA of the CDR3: TGTGCCACCAGCAGGGGACAGCTTATGAACACTGAAGCTTTCTTT.

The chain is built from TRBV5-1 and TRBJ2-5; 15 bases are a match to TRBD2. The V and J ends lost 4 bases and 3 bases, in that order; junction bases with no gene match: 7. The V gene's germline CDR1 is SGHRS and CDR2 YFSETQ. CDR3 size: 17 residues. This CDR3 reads CASSPGLAGGPEETQYF. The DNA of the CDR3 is TGCGCCAGCAGCCCAGGACTAGCGGGGGGGCCGGAAGAGACCCAGTACTTC.

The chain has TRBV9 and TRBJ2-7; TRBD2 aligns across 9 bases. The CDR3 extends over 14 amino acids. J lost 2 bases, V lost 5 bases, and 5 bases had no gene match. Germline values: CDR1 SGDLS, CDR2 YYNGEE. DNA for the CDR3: TGTGCCAGCAGTCTGGCGGGGGGGCCCTACGAGCAGTACTTC. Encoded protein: CASSLAGGPYEQYF.

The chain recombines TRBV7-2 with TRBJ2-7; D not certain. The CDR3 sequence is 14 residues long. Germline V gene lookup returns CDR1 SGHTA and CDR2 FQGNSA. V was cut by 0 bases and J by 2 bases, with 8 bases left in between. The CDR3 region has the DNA TGTGCCAGCAGCTTAGCCGACAAGACCTACGAGCAGTACTTC. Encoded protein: CASSLADKTYEQYF.

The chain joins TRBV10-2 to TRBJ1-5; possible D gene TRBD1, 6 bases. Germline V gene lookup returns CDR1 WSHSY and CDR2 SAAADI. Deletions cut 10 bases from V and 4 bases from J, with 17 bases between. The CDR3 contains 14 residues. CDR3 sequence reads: CATGETGVNQPQHF. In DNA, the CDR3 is TGCGCCACAGGGGAAACCGGGGTGAATCAGCCCCAGCATTTT.

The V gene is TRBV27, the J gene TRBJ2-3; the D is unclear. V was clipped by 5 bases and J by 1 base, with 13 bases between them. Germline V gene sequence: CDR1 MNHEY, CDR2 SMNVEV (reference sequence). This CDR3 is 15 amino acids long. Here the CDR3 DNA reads TGTGCCAGCAGTGCCTCCAGCGAGGGCACAGATACGCAGTATTTT. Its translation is CASSASSEGTDTQYF.

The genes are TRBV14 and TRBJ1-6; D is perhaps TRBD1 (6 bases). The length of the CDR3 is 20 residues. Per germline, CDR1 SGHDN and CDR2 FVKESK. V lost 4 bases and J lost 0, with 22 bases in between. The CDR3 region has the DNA TGTGCCAGCAGCCCTCTAACAGGGAAAGGTGTCGGCTCCTATAATTCACCCCTCCACTTT. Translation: CASSPLTGKGVGSYNSPLHF.

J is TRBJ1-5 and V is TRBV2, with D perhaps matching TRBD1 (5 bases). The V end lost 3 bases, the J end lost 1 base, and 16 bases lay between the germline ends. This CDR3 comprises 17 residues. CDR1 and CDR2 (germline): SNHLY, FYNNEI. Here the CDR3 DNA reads TGTGCCAGCAGTGAGTGGGCAGGGATTTTAAGCAATCAGCCCCAGCATTTT. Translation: CASSEWAGILSNQPQHF.

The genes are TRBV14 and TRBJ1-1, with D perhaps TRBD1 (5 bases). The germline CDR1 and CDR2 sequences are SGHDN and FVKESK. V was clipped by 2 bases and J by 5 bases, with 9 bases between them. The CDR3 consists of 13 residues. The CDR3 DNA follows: TGTGCCAGCAGCCAACAGGGTAGGACTGAAGCTTTCTTT. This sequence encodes CASSQQGRTEAFF.

The CDR3 DNA reads as TGTGCCAGCAGTTACTCAAATCGGGGTAATTCACCCCTCCACTTT. This gives the protein CASSYSNRGNSPLHF. The chain recombines TRBV6-5 with TRBJ1-6, with unresolved D. Trimming pared 0 bases from V and 6 bases from J, leaving 9 bases between. The CDR3 sequence is 15 residues long. Per germline, CDR1 MNHEY and CDR2 SVGAGI.

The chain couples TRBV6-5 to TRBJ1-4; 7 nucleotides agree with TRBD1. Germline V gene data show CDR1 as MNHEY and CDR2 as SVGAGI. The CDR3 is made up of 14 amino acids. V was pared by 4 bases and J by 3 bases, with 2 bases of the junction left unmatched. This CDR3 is CASSSGGSNEKLFF. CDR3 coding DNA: TGTGCCAGCAGTTCAGGGGGTTCTAATGAAAAACTGTTTTTT.

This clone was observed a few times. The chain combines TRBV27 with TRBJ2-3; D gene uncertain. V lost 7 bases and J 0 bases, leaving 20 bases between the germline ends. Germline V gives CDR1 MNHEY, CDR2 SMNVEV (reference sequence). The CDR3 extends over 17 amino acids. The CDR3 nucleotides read TGTGCCAGCACCCTCCACCCCTCCCCAACTAGCACAGATACGCAGTATTTT. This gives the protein CASTLHPSPTSTDTQYF.

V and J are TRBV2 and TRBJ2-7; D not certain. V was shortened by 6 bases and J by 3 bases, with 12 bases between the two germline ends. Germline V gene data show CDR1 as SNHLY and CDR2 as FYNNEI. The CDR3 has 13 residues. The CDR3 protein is CASRGWAHYEQYF. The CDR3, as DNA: TGTGCCAGCAGAGGATGGGCCCACTACGAGCAGTACTTC.

CDR3: CASSYGQGAGYTF. Here the CDR3 DNA reads TGTGCCAGCAGTTACGGACAGGGGGCGGGCTACACCTTC. The chain couples TRBV27 to TRBJ1-2; 11 positions match TRBD1. Per the germline V gene, CDR1 is MNHEY and CDR2 is SMNVEV (reference sequence). CDR3 length: 13 amino acids. Germline trimming cut 4 bases from V and 8 bases from J; bases unmatched to any gene: 3.

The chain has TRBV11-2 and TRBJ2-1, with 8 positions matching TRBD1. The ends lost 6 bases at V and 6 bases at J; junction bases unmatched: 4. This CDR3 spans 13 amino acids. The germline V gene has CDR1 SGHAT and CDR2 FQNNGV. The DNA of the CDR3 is TGTGCCAGCAGACGGACAGGGATCAATGAGCAGTTCTTC. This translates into CASRRTGINEQFF.

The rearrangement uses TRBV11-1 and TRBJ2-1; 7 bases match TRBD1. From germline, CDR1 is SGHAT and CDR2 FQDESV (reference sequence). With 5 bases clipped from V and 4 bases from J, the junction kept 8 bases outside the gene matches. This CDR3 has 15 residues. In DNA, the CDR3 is TGTGCCAGCAGCGCCAGACAGGGCCCGTACAATGAGCAGTTCTTC. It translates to CASSARQGPYNEQFF.

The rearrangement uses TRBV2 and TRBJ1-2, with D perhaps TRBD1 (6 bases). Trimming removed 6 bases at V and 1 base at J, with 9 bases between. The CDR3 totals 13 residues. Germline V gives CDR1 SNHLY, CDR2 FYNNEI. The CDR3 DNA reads TGTGCCAGCAGCCCGGACAGTAACTATGGCTACACCTTC. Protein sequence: CASSPDSNYGYTF. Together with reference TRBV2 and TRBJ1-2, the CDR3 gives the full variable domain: EPEVTQTPSHQVTQMGQEVILRCVPISNHLYFYWYRQILGQKVEFLVSFYNNEISEKSEIFDDQFSVERPDGSNFTLKIRSTKLEDSAMYFCASSPDSNYGYTFGSGTRLTVV.

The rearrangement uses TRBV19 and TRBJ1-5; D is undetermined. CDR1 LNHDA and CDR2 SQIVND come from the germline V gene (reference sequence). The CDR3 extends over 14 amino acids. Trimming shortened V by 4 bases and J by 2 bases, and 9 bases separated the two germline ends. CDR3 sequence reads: CASSTGIGNQPQHF. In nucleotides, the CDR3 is TGTGCCAGTAGTACTGGTATAGGCAATCAGCCCCAGCATTTT.

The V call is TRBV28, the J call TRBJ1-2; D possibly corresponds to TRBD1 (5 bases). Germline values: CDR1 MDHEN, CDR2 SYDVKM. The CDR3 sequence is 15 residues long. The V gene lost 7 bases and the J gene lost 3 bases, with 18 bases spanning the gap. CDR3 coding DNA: TGTGCCAGCATCCAAGGGGAGGGGTTATACTATGGCTACACCTTC. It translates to CASIQGEGLYYGYTF.

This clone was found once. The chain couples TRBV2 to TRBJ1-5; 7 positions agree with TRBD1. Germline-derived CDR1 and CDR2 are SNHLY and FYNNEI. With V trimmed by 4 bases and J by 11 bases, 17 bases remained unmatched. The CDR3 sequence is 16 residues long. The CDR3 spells CASSAVTGQVSLAQHF. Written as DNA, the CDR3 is TGTGCCAGCAGTGCTGTGACAGGGCAGGTGTCTTTGGCCCAGCATTTT.